This T cell receptor beta chain came from a study of blood T cell repertoires in COVID-19. Recovered Cohort 3 donors showed two negative PCRs, clearance, or symptom resolution. Here immunoSEQ multiplex PCR was the method, and the copy in TCRdb shows in-frame clones only, minus some. The table lists about 300,000 clones, 86% of them singletons. From germline, CDR1 is SGDLS and CDR2 YYNGEE. The CDR3 contains 16 residues. The ends lost 3 bases at V and 4 bases at J; junction bases unmatched: 5. This TCR derives from a man aged 30 to 45 who had recovered from COVID-19. Sequenced material: PBMCs or T cells enriched from blood (not recorded which). The V gene is TRBV9, the J gene TRBJ2-5, with TRBD2 identical over 14 bases. The CDR3 sequence is CASSATSGGALETQYF. The DNA for the CDR3 is TGTGCCAGCAGCGCGACTAGCGGGGGGGCCTTAGAGACCCAGTACTTC.